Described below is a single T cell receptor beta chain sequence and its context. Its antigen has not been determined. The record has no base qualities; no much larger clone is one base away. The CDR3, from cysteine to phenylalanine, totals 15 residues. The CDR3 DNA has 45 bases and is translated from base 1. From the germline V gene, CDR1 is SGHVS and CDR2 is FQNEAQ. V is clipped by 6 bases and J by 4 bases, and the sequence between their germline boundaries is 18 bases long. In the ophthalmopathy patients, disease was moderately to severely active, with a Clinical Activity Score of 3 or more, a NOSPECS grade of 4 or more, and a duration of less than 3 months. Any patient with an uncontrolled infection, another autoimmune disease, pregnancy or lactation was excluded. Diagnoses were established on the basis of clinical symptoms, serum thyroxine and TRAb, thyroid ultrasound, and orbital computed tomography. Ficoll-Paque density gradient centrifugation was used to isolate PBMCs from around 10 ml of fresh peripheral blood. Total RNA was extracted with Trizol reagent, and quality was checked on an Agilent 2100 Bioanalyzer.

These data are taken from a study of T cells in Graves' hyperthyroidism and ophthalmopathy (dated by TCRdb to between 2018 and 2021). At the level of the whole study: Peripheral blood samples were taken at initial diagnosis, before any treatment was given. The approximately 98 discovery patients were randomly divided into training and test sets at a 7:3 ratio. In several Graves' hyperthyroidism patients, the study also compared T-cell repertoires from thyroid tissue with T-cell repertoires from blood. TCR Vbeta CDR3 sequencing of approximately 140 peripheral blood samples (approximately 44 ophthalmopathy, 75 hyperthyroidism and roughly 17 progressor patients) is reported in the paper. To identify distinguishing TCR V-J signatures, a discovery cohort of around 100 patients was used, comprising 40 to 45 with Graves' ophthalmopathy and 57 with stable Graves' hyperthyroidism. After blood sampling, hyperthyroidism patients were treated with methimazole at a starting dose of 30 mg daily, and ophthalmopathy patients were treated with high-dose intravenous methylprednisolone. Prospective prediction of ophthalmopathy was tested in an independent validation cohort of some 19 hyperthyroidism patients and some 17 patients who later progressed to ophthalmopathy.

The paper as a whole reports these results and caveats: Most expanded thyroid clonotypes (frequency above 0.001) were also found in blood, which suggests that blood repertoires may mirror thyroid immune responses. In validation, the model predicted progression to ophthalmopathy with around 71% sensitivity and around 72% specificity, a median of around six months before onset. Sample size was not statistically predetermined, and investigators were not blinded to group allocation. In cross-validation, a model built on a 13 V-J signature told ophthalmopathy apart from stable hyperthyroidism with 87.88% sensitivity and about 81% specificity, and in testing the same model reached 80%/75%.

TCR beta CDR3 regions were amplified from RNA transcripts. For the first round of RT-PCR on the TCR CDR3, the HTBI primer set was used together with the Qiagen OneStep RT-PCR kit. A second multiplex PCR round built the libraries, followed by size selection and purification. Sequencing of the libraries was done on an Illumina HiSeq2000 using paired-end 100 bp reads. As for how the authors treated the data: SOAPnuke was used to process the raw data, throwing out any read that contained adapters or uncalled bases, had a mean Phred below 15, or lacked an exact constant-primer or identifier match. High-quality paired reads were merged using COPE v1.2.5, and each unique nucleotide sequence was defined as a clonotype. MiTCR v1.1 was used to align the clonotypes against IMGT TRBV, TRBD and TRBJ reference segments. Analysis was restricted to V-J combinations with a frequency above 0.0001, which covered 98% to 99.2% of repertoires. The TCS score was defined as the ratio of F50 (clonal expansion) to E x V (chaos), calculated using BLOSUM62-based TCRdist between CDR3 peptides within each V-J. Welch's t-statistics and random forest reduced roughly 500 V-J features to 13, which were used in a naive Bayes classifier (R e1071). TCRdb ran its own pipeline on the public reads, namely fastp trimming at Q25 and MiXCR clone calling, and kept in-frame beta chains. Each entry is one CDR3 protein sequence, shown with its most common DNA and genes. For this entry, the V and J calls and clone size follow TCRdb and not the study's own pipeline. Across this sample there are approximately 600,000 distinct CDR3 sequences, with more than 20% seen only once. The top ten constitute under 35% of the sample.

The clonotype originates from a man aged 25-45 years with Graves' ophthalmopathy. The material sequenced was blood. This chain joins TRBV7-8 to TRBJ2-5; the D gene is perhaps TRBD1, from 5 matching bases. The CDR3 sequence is CASRDPGAKTETQYF. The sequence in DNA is TGTGCCAGCAGGGATCCTGGGGCCAAAACAGAGACCCAGTACTTC.